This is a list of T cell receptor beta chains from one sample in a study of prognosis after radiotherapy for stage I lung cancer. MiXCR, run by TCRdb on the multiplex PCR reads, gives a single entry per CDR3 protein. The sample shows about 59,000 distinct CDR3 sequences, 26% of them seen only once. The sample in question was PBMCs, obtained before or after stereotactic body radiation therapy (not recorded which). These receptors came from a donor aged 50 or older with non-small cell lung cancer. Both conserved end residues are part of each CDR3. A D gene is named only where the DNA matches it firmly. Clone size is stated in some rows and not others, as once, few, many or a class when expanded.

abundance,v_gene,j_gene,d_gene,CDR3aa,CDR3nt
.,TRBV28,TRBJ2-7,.,CASRPWTYYEQYF,TGTGCCAGCAGACCCTGGACATACTACGAGCAGTACTTC
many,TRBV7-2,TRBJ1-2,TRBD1,CASSFRDRPNYGYTF,TGTGCCAGCAGCTTCCGGGACAGGCCTAACTATGGCTACACCTTC
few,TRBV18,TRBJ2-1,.,CASSPGQSDNEQFF,TGTGCCAGCTCACCGGGCCAATCCGACAATGAGCAGTTCTTC
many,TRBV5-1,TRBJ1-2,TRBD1,CASSRQTPTDRGAHDGYTF,TGCGCCAGCAGCCGCCAAACCCCAACGGACAGGGGGGCCCATGATGGCTACACCTTC
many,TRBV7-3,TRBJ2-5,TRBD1,CASSLTRDSGETQYF,TGTGCCAGCAGCTTAACCCGGGACAGCGGAGAGACCCAGTACTTC
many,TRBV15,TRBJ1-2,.,CATSTLGRDGYTF,TGTGCCACCAGCACCCTGGGTCGGGATGGCTACACCTTC
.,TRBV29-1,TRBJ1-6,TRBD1,CSVEERGLGLNSHLHF,TGCAGCGTTGAAGAAAGGGGGCTCGGGCTTAATTCACACCTCCACTTT
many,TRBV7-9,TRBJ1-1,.,CASSLANSLNTEAFF,TGTGCCAGCAGCTTAGCGAACAGTCTTAACACTGAAGCTTTCTTT
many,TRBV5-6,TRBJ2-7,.,CASSLVGTPTYEQYF,TGTGCCAGCAGCTTGGTGGGGACACCTACCTACGAGCAGTACTTC
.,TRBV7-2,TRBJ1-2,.,CASSPLTDYGYTF,TGTGCCAGCAGCCCCTTGACAGACTATGGCTACACCTTC
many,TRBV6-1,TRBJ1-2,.,CASRPLPGQLFLNYGYTF,TGTGCCAGCAGACCCCTCCCGGGACAACTTTTCCTTAACTATGGCTACACCTTC
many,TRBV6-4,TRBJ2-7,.,CASSYSIVSGEQYF,TGTGCCAGCAGTTACTCGATAGTCAGTGGCGAGCAGTACTTC
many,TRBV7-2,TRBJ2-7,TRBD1,CASSSGDRGRDEQYF,TGTGCCAGCAGCTCCGGGGACAGGGGGCGGGACGAGCAGTACTTC
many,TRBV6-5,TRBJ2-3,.,CASSYKASTDTQYF,TGTGCCAGCAGTTACAAGGCTAGCACAGATACGCAGTATTTT
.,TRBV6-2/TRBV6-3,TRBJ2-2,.,CASPYRVTGELFF,TGTGCCAGCCCTTACAGGGTCACCGGGGAGCTGTTTTTT
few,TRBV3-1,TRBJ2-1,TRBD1,CASSQDSWDSLYNEQFF,TGTGCCAGCAGCCAAGATTCTTGGGACAGTCTCTACAATGAGCAGTTCTTC
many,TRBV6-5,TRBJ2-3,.,CASSSLEGSDTQYF,TGTGCCAGCAGTTCCCTCGAAGGGTCAGATACGCAGTATTTT